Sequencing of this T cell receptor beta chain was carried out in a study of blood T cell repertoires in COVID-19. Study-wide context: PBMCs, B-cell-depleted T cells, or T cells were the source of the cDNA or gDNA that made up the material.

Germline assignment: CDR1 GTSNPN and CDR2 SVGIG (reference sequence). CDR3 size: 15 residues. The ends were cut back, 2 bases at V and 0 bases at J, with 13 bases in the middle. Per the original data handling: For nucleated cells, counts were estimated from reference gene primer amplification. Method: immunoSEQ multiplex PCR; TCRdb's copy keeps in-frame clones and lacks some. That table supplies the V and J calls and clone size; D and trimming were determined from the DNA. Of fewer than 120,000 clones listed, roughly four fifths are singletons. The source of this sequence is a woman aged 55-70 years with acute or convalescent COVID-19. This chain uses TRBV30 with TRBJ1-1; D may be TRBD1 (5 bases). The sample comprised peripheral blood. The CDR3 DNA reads TGTGCCTGGAGTAGGGGCGAAGGCTTGAACACTGAAGCTTTCTTT. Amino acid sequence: CAWSRGEGLNTEAFF.